The next 8 T cell receptor beta chains were all read from a single sample in a study of blood T cells in healthy people across ages. The second PCR ran roughly 7 to 11 cycles with a sample-barcoded 5' primer and J-beta primers. A single record per CDR3 protein comes from TCRdb applying MiXCR to the 5' RACE reads. The sample lists approximately 1,700,000 distinct CDR3 sequences, about 39% occurring once. What was sequenced was blood. The source of these receptors is a human donor in good health.

A few counts support this clonotype. This chain connects TRBV7-9 to TRBJ2-3, with 10 bases fitting TRBD2. The CDR3 has 16 residues. CDR1 is SEHNR and CDR2 is FQNEAQ in the germline V gene (reference sequence). The trim removed 5 bases at V and 6 bases at J, leaving 11 bases unmatched. The CDR3 here is CASSVLSGGPLDTQYF. CDR3 in DNA: TGTGCCAGCAGCGTCCTTAGCGGGGGGCCCTTGGATACGCAGTATTTT.

The chain combines TRBV12-3 or TRBV12-4 with TRBJ2-1; 16 bases fit TRBD2. Germline trimming cut 6 bases from V and 10 bases from J; bases unmatched to any gene: 9. The CDR3 has 16 amino acids. The CDR3 DNA reads TGTGCCAGCAGCTCTGGGACTAGCGGGGGGGCCAGGGAGCAGTTCTTC. This sequence encodes CASSSGTSGGAREQFF.

The chain is built from TRBV6-2 or TRBV6-3 and TRBJ2-1; 7 positions match TRBD1. The CDR3 has 15 residues. Germline V lookup: CDR1 MNHEY, CDR2 SVGEGT. The V gene end was trimmed by 5 bases and the J gene end by 6 bases; junction bases not matched to a gene: 10. CDR3 sequence reads: CASSPRQGAVNEQFF. DNA for the CDR3: TGTGCCAGCAGTCCTCGACAGGGCGCCGTCAATGAGCAGTTCTTC.

The chain has TRBV5-1 and TRBJ1-1, with D uncertain. The CDR3 has 15 amino acids. Trimming pared 4 bases from V and 3 bases from J, leaving 16 bases between. The germline CDR1 and CDR2 sequences are SGHRS and YFSETQ. The CDR3 loop is CASSGGRPDDTEAFF. The CDR3 bases are TGCGCCAGCAGCGGTGGCAGACCCGATGACACTGAAGCTTTCTTT.

This clonotype showed up just a few times. The chain recombines TRBV7-2 with TRBJ2-3, with TRBD2 as a possible D gene (6 bases). The ends were cut back, 5 bases at V and 4 bases at J, with 13 bases in the middle. The CDR3 has 14 amino acids. Per the germline V gene, CDR1 is SGHTA and CDR2 is FQGNSA. This CDR3 reads CASSLQTSADTQYF. DNA for the CDR3: TGTGCCAGCAGCCTTCAGACTAGTGCAGATACGCAGTATTTT.

Only a few counts were recorded for this clonotype. This rearrangement joins TRBV29-1 to TRBJ1-3; D gene ambiguous. The CDR3 sequence is 12 residues long. Trimming cost V 4 bases and J 3 bases, with 7 bases left between them. Germline V lookup: CDR1 SQVTM, CDR2 ANQGSEA. As DNA, the CDR3 is TGCAGCGTTGGTGACGGTGGAAACACCATATATTTT. Residues: CSVGDGGNTIYF.

The chain carries TRBV28 and TRBJ2-7; D remains unclear. The CDR3 runs 13 residues. The germline gives CDR1 MDHEN, CDR2 SYDVKM. V dropped 5 bases and J dropped 5 bases, with 13 bases sitting between them. The DNA for the CDR3 is TGTGCCAGCAGTCCACTAAAACCAGACGAGCAGTACTTC. Protein sequence: CASSPLKPDEQYF. Full variable domain (remainder filled in from reference TRBV28 and TRBJ2-7): DVKVTQSSRYLVKRTGEKVFLECVQDMDHENMFWYRQDPGLGLRLIYFSYDVKMKEKGDIPEGYSVSREKKERFSLILESASTNQTSMYLCASSPLKPDEQYFGPGTRLTVT.

J is TRBJ1-2 and V is TRBV7-2; D remains ambiguous. Germline loops: CDR1 SGHTA, CDR2 FQGNSA. V was cut by 1 base and J by 7 bases, with 7 bases left in between. The CDR3 covers 12 residues. CDR3 in amino acids: CASSLGLLGYTF. The CDR3 DNA reads TGTGCCAGCAGCTTAGGCCTTCTTGGCTACACCTTC.